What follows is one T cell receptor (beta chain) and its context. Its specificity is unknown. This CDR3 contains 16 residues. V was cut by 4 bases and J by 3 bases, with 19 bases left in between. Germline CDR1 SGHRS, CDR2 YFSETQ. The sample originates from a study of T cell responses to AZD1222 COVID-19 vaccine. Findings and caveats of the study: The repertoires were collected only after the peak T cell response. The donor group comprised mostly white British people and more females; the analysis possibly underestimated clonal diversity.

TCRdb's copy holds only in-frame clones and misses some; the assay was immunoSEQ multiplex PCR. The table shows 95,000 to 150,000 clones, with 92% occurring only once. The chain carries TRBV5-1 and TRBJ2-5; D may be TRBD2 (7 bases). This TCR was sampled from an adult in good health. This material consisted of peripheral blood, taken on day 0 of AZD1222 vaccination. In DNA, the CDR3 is TGCGCCAGCAGCCCCGGACTAGTCGGGGGCAAAGAGACCCAGTACTTC. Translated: CASSPGLVGGKETQYF.